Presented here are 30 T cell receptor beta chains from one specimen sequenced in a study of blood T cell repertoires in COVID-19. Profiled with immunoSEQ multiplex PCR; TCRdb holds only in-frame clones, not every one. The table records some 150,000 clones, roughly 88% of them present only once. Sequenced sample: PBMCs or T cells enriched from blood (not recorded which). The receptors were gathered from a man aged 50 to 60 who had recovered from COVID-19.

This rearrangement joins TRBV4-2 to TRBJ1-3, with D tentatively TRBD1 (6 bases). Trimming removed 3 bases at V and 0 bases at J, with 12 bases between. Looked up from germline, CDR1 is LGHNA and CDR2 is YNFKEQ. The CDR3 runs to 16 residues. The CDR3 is CASSQIQGTSGNTIYF. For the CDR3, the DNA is TGTGCCAGCAGCCAGATACAGGGAACCTCTGGAAACACCATATATTTT.

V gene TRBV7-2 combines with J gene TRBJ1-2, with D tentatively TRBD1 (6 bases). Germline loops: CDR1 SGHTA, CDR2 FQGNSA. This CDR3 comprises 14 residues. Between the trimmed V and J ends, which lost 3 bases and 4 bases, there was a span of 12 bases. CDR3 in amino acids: CASSFYRDTYGYTF. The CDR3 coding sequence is TGTGCCAGCAGCTTTTACCGGGACACCTATGGCTACACCTTC.

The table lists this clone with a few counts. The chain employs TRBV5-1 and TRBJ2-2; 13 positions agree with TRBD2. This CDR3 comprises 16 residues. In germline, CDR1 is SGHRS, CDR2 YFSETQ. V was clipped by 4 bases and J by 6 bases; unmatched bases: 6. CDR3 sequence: CASSRGTSGISGELFF. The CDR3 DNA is TGCGCCAGCAGCCGGGGGACTAGCGGGATTTCCGGGGAGCTGTTTTTT.

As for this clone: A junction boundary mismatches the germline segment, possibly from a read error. CDR3 in DNA: TGTGCCAGCACATTTGAAGTAAGGAGGGGAGTCGTCTTT. This translates into CASTFEVRRGVVF. This chain connects TRBV5-8 to TRBJ1-1, with a possible D match to TRBD1 (5 bases). Germline V lookup: CDR1 SGHTS, CDR2 YDEGEE. This CDR3 has 13 residues.

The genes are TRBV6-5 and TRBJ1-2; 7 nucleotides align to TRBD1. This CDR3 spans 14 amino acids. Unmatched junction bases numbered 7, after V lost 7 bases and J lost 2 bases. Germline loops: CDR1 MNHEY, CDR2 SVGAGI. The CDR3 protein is CASTPTTGNYGYTF. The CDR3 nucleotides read TGTGCCAGCACTCCCACGACAGGGAACTATGGCTACACCTTC.

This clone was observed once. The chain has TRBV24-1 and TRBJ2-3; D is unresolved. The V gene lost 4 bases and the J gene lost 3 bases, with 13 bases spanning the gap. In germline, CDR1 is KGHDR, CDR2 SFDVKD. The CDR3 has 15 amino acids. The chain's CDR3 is CATSDFAADTDTQYF. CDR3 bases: TGTGCCACCAGTGACTTTGCGGCAGATACAGATACGCAGTATTTT.

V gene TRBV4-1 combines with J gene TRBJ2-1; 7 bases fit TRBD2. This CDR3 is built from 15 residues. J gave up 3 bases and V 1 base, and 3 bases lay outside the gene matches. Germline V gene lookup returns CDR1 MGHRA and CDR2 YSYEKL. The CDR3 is CASSQALAVYNEQFF. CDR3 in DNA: TGCGCCAGCAGCCAAGCCCTAGCGGTCTACAATGAGCAGTTCTTC.

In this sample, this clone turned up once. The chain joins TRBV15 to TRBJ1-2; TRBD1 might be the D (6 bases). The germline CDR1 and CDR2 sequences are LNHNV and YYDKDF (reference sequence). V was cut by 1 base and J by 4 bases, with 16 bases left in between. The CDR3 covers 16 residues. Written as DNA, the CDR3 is TGTGCCACCAGCAGAGGGGGGCAAGGTCTTGTCTATGGCTACACCTTC. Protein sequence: CATSRGGQGLVYGYTF. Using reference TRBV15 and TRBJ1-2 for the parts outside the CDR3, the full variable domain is DAMVIQNPRYQVTQFGKPVTLSCSQTLNHNVMYWYQQKSSQAPKLLFHYYDKDFNNEADTPDNFQSRRPNTSFCFLDIRSPGLGDTAMYLCATSRGGQGLVYGYTFGSGTRLTVV.

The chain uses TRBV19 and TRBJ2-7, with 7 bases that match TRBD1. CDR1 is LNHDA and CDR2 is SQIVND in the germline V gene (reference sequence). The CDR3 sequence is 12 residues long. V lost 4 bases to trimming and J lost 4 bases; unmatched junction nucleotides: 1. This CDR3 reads CASSKQGYEQYF. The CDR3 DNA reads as TGTGCCAGTAGTAAACAGGGGTACGAGCAGTACTTC.

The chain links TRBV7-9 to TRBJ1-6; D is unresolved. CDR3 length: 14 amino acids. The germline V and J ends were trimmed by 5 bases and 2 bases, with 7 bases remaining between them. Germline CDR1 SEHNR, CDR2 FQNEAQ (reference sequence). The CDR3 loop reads CASSPRTYNSPLHF. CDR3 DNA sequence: TGTGCCAGCAGCCCCCGTACCTATAATTCACCCCTCCACTTT.

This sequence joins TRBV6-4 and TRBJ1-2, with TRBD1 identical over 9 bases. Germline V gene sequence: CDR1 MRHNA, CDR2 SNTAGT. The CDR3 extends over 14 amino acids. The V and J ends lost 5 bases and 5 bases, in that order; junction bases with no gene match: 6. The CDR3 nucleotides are TGTGCCAGCAGTCCGGGACAGGGCCTGTATGGCTACACCTTC. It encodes CASSPGQGLYGYTF.

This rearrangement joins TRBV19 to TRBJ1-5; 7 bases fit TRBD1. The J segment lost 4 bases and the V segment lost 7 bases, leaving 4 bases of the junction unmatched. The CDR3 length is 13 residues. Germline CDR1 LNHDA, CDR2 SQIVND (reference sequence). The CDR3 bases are TGTGCCAGTAAACAGGGGAATAATCAGCCCCAGCATTTT. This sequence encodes CASKQGNNQPQHF.

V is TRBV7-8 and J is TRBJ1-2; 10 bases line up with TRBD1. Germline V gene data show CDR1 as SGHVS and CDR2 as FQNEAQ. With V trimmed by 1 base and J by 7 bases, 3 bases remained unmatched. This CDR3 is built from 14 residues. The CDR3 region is CASSLGQGARGYTF. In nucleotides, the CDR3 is TGTGCCAGCAGCTTAGGACAGGGGGCTCGTGGCTACACCTTC.

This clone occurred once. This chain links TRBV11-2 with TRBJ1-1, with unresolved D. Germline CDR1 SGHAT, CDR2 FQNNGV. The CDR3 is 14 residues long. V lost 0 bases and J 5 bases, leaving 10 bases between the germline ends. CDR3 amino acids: CASSLESGETEAFF. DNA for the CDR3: TGTGCCAGCAGCTTAGAGTCTGGGGAGACTGAAGCTTTCTTT. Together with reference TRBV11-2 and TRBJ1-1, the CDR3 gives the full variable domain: EAGVAQSPRYKIIEKRQSVAFWCNPISGHATLYWYQQILGQGPKLLIQFQNNGVVDDSQLPKDRFSAERLKGVDSTLKIQPAKLEDSAVYLCASSLESGETEAFFGQGTRLTVV.

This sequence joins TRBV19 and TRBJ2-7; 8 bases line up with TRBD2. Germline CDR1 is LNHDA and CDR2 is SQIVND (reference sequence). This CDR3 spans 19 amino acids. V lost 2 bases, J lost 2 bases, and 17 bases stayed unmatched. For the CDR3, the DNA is TGTGCCAGTAGTATAAGGGGCGCGTTAGCGGGACTCCCAACCTACGAGCAGTACTTC. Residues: CASSIRGALAGLPTYEQYF.

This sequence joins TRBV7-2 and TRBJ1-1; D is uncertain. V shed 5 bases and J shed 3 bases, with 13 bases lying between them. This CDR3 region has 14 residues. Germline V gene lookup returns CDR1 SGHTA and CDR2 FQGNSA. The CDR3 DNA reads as TGTGCCAGCAGCCCCTACGGGAGGGACACTGAAGCTTTCTTT. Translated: CASSPYGRDTEAFF.

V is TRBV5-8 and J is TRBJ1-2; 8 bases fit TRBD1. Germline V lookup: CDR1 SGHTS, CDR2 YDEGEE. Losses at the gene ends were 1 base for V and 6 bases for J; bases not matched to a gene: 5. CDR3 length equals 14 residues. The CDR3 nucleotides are TGTGCCAGCAGCTTGTACTTGACAGGGGATGGCTACACCTTC. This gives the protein CASSLYLTGDGYTF. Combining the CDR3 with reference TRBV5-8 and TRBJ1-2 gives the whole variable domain EAGVTQSPTHLIKTRGQQATLRCSPISGHTSVYWYQQALGLGLQFLLWYDEGEERNRGNFPPRFSGRQFPNYSSELNVNALELEDSALYLCASSLYLTGDGYTFGSGTRLTVV.

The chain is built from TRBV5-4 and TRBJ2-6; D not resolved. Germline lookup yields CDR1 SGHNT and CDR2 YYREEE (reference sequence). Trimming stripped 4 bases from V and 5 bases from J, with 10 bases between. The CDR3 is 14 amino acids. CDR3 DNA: TGTGCCAGCAGCCCCGGTTACTGGGCCAACGTCCTGACTTTC. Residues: CASSPGYWANVLTF.

CDR3 nucleotide sequence: TGCGCCAGCAGCCAAGAGACTGCTGGTGTGGAGACCCAGTACTTC. Its protein is CASSQETAGVETQYF. The V call is TRBV4-3, the J call TRBJ2-5; D gene uncertain. Germline-derived CDR1 and CDR2 are LGHNA and YSLEER. With 0 bases removed from V and 5 bases from J, the gap between germline ends came to 13 bases. CDR3 length: 15 residues.

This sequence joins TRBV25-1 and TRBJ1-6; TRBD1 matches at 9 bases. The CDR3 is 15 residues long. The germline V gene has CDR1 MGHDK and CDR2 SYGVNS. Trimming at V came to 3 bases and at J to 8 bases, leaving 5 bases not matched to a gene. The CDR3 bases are TGTGCCAGCAGTGAGTTGACAGGGGGGTATTCACCCCTCCACTTT. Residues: CASSELTGGYSPLHF. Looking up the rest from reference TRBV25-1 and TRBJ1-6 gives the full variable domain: EADIYQTPRYLVIGTGKKITLECSQTMGHDKMYWYQQDPGMELHLIHYSYGVNSTEKGDLSSESTVSRIRTEHFPLTLESARPSHTSQYLCASSELTGGYSPLHFGNGTRLTVT.

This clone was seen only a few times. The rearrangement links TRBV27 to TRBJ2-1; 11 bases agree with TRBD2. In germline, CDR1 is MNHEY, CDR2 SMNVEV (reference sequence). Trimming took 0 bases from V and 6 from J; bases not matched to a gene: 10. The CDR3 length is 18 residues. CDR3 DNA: TGTGCCAGCAGTTTATCGGGGACTAGCGGCCGAGACCGCAATGAGCAGTTCTTC. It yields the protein CASSLSGTSGRDRNEQFF.

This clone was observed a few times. The CDR3 nucleotides read TGTGCCAGCAGCACTAGGGGACAGGTATTCTCCTACGAGCAGTACGTC. This translates into CASSTRGQVFSYEQYV. V and J are TRBV7-4 and TRBJ2-7, with 8 bases aligning to TRBD1. This CDR3 comprises 16 residues. V lost 5 bases and J lost 0; bases outside the gene matches: 9. Germline loops: CDR1 SGHVT, CDR2 SQSDAQ.

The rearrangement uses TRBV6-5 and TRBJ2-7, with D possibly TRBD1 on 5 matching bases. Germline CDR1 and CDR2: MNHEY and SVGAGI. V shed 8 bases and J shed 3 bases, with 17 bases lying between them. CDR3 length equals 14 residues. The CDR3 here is CASATFRDNYEQYV. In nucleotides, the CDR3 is TGTGCCAGCGCTACGTTCAGGGATAACTACGAGCAGTACGTC.

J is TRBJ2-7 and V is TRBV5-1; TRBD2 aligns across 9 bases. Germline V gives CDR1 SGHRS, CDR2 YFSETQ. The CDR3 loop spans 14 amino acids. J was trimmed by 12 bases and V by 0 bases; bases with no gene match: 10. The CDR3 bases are TGCGCCAGCAGCTTGGGCGGGGGGGCTGGCGGGTCGTACTTC. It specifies CASSLGGGAGGSYF.

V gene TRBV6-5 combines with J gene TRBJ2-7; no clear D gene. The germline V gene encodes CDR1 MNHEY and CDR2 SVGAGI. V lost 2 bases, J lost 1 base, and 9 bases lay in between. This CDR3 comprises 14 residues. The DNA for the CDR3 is TGTGCCAGCAGTTACGGCATCCAGTCCTACGAGCAGTACTTC. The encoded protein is CASSYGIQSYEQYF.

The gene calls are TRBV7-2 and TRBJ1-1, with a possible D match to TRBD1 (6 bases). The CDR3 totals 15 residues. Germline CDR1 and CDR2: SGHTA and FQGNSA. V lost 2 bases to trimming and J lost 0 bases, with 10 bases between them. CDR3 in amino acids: CASSLLGQMNTEAFF. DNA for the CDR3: TGTGCCAGCAGCTTACTAGGACAGATGAACACTGAAGCTTTCTTT.

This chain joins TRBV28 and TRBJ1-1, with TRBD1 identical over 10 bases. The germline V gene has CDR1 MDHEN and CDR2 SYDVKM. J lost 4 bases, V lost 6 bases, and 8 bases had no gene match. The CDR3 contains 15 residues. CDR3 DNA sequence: TGTGCCAGCAGCTCCGCGACAGGGGGCCTCACTGAAGCTTTCTTT. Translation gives CASSSATGGLTEAFF.

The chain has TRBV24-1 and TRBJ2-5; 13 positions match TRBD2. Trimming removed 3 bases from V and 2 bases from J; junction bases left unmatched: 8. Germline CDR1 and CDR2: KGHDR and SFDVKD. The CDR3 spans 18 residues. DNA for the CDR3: TGTGCCACCAGTGATCCATGGACTAGCGGGAGTCGGCAAGAGACCCAGTACTTC. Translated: CATSDPWTSGSRQETQYF.

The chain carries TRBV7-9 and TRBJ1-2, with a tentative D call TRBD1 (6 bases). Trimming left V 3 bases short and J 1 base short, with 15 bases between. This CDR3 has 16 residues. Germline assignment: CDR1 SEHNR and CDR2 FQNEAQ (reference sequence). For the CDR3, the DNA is TGTGCCAGCAGCTTCAAAGCGGGGGCACTTAACTATGGCTACACCTTC. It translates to CASSFKAGALNYGYTF.

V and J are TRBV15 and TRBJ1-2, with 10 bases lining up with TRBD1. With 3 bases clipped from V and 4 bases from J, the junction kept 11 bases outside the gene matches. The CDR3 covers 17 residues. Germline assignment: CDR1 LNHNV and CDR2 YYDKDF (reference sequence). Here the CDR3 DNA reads TGTGCCACCAGCAGCAAGGTCCGGGACAGGGGCCGCTATGGCTACACCTTC. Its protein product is CATSSKVRDRGRYGYTF.